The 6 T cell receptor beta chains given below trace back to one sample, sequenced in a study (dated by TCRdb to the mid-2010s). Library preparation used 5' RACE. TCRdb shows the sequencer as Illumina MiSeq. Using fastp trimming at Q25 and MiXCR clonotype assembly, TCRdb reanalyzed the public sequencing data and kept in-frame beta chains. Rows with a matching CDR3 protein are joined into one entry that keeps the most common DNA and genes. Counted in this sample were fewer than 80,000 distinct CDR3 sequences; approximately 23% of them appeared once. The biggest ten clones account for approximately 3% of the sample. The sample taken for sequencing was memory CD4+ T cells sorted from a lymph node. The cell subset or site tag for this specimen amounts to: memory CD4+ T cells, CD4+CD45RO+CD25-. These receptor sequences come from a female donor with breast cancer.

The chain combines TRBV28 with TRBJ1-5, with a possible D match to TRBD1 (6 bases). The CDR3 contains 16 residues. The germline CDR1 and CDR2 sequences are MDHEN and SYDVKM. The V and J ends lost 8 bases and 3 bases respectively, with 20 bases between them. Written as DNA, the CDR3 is TGTGCCAGCCAACTCGGGGGGGCCGCGGCCAATCAGCCCCAGCATTTT. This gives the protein CASQLGGAAANQPQHF.

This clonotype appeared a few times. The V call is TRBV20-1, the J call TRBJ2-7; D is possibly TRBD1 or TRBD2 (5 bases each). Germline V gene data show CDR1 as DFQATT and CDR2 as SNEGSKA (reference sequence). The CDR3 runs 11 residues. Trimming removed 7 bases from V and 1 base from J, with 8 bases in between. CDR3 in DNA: TGCAGTGGGGACGGGTCCTACGAGCAGTACTTC. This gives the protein CSGDGSYEQYF.

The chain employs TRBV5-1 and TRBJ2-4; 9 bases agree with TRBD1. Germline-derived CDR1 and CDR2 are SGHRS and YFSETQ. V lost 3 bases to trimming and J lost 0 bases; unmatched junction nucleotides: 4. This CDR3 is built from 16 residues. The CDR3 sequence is CASSSQGAKAKNIQYF. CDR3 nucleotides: TGCGCCAGCAGCTCACAGGGGGCGAAAGCCAAAAACATTCAGTACTTC. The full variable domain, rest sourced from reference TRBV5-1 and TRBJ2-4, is KAGVTQTPRYLIKTRGQQVTLSCSPISGHRSVSWYQQTPGQGLQFLFEYFSETQRNKGNFPGRFSGRQFSNSRSEMNVSTLELGDSALYLCASSSQGAKAKNIQYFGAGTRLSVL.

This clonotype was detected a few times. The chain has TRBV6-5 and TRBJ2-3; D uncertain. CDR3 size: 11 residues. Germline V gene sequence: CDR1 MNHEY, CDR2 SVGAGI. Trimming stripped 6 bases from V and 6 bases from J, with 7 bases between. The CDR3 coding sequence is TGTGCCAGCAGGGTTGAGGATACGCAGTATTTT. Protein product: CASRVEDTQYF.

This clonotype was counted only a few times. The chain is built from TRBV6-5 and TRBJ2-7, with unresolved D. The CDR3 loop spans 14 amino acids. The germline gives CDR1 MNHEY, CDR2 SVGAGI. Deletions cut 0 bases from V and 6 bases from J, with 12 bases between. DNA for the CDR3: TGTGCCAGCAGTTACTCGTTTCAGGTAACCGAGCAGTACTTC. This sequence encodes CASSYSFQVTEQYF.

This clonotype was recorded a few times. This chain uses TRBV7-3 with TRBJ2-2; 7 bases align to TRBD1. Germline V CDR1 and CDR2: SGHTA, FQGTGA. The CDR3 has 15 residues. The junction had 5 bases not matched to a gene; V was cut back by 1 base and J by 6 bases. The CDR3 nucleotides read TGTGCCAGCAGCTTAAACAGGGGATCCCCCGGGGAGCTGTTTTTT. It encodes CASSLNRGSPGELFF. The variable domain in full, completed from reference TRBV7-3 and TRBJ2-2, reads GAGVSQTPSNKVTEKGKYVELRCDPISGHTALYWYRQSLGQGPEFLIYFQGTGAADDSGLPNDRFFAVRPEGSVSTLKIQRTERGDSAVYLCASSLNRGSPGELFFGEGSRLTVL.